This T cell receptor (beta chain) stems from a study of cytomegalovirus exposure and HLA in healthy donors. Study findings and constraints: In an earlier analysis, productive rearrangement rates for most beta V segments clustered near 87% or 30%. The investigators catalogued 150 to 200 TCR beta chains as cytomegalovirus-associated. Apart from CMV serostatus, no immune exposure information was available. In a later analysis, several top co-occurrence clusters appeared linked to parvovirus B19, influenza, CMV and Epstein-Barr virus.

A note on this clone: Antigen: not known. The junction departs from germline at one end; a sequencing error may be responsible.

The CDR3 consists of 12 residues. Germline V gene lookup returns CDR1 SEHNR and CDR2 FQNEAQ (reference sequence). The PCR used 60 Vbeta and 13 Jbeta primers. Assay: immunoSEQ multiplex PCR; the TCRdb copy retains only in-frame clones and omits some. The data show about 140,000 clones, roughly 90% seen once. This receptor was taken from a woman between 35 and 50 years old in good health and CMV-seronegative. V usage is TRBV7-9 and J usage is TRBJ2-2, with D hard to call. The sample consisted of PBMCs. The CDR3 loop is CSSRFSPGELFF. In DNA, the CDR3 is TGTTCCAGCAGATTTAGCCCCGGGGAGCTGTTTTTT.